This TCR beta chain was retrieved from a study of T-cell memory formation after mild COVID-19. TCRdb analysed the 5' RACE reads with MiXCR anew, one entry per CDR3 protein. The repertoire includes about 210,000 distinct CDR3 sequences, around 26% of them detected once, and more than 9.5% sits in the top ten. The CDR3 is made up of 14 amino acids. V lost 2 bases to trimming and J lost 7 bases, with 14 bases between them. Germline loops: CDR1 SNHLY, CDR2 FYNNEI. The clonotype comes from an adult woman who had mild COVID-19 (a few samples of this study predate the infection). Cell type and time point are not known. The rearrangement links TRBV2 to TRBJ1-1; tentatively, D is TRBD1 (5 bases). The source material was PBMCs or a T cell subset sorted from them (not recorded which). Written as DNA, the CDR3 is TGTGCCAGCAGTGAATCCGGGGGGGTCAATGAAGCTTTCTTT. This translates into CASSESGGVNEAFF.